The source of this T cell receptor (beta chain) is a study of OX40 agonist ivuxolimab in advanced cancers. Notes on the research overall: Ivuxolimab was an agonistic, fully human IgG2 monoclonal antibody directed against OX40 (CD134), a costimulatory receptor. Intravenous ivuxolimab was administered to patients every 2 weeks at six dose levels: 0.01, 0.1, 0.3, 1.5, 3 and 10 mg/kg. Patients were allowed to have had prior anti-PD-1, anti-PD-L1 or anti-CTLA-4 therapy, and approximately 40% of the dose-escalation patients had previously received checkpoint inhibitors. In the dose-escalation cohort, roughly 80% of patients were male, and the mean age was approximately 60 years, with a range of about 23 to 85. The point of sequencing TCRbeta in the periphery was to test whether ivuxolimab changed TCR sequence diversity and drove clonal T-cell expansion. Among the 52 dose-escalation patients, around 20 had hepatocellular carcinoma, 15 or so melanoma, 9 renal cell carcinoma and 9 head and neck cancer. Partial responses were achieved by three dose-escalation patients, of whom one had hepatocellular carcinoma and two had cutaneous melanoma. The paper covers the monotherapy dose-escalation part of the phase I ivuxolimab trial, which included N = 52 patients. Study-wide findings and limitations: After ivuxolimab, CD8+ T cells had more expanded clones than CD4+ T cells on average. In the 0.1-3.0 mg/kg groups, partial responders were among the patients with the lowest normalized peripheral clonal expansion, particularly in CD8+ T cells. Low levels of normalized T-cell clonal expansion were also seen in some patients who did not respond. The antigen specificity of the peripheral T cells that underwent clonal expansion was not determined. At doses from 0.1 to 3.0 mg/kg, clonal expansion was seen in both CD4+ and CD8+ blood T cells between baseline and week 6.

For sequencing of the TCRbeta CDR3 region, genomic DNA was extracted from the sorted cells. The immunoSEQ Assay was used for sequencing of TCRbeta CDR3 regions. TCRdb stores this immuneACCESS table with in-frame sequences only. Part of the clones is absent; in the studies checked, under half of the shortfall reflects unresolved V genes, and no reason is known for the rest. A total of 73,000 or so clones appear in this sample, 92% of them only once. Roughly a tenth of the sample is taken by the ten largest. Patients with autoimmune disease history or receiving systemic immunosuppression were excluded from the trial. Peripheral blood for TCR sequencing was drawn from every dose cohort at baseline, at cycle 4 day 1 and at cycle 7 day 1. The samples were taken from a phase I, first-in-human, multicenter, open-label dose-escalation trial of ivuxolimab. The trial enrolled adults with locally advanced or metastatic head and neck squamous cell, hepatocellular, melanoma or renal cell carcinoma. CD4+ and CD8+ T cells were sorted separately from peripheral blood before TCR sequencing.

Including the terminal cysteine and phenylalanine, the CDR3 comprises 14 residues. Kept here is only the CDR3 DNA, which spans 42 bases and is read in frame from base 1. CDR1 and CDR2 are drawn from the germline V gene: MNHEY, SVGAGI. V is clipped by 7 bases and J by 3 bases, and the sequence between their germline boundaries is 15 bases long. Points on this clone: It has no known antigen specificity. Per-base qualities were not stored, and no clone one base away is much larger.

This material consisted of CD4+ or CD8+ T cells sorted from blood, taken in a trial of the OX40 agonist ivuxolimab. The TCR was taken from an adult with an advanced solid tumor such as melanoma, head and neck, liver or kidney cancer. The rearrangement joined TRBV6-5 to TRBJ1-1; TRBD1 is possibly the D segment (6 matching bases). The CDR3: CASTSMGTYTEAFF. The DNA sequence is given as TGTGCCAGCACTTCGATGGGGACATACACTGAAGCTTTCTTT.